This T cell receptor beta chain was found in a study of blood T cell repertoires in COVID-19 (dated by TCRdb to 2019 to 2021). Turning to the overall study: The collaborator samples originated in the United States, Italy and Spain and spanned the acute and convalescent phases of COVID-19. The samples were drawn from two sources: the first 160 participants of the ongoing ImmuneRACE study, and fewer than 1,500 subjects contributed by 6 global collaborators. Where available, HLA class I and class II types were taken from metadata supplied by the sample provider and were not determined by assay-based typing. The dataset comprised deeply sampled blood TCRbeta repertoires from subjects exposed to, actively infected with, or recovered from COVID-19. A de-identified subject ID, COVID-19 status, age in years and sex were almost always included in the sample metadata. The prospective study material was composed of cDNA or gDNA derived from T cells, B-cell-depleted T cells, or PBMCs. A freely available public database, intended as a resource for researchers studying the immune response to SARS-CoV-2, is where the repertoires were released.

Counted from cysteine to phenylalanine, this CDR3 has 16 amino acids. CDR3 DNA is the only sequence kept; it has 48 bases, read in frame from the first base. CDR1 and CDR2 were assigned from the germline V gene as SGHRS and YFSETQ. V lost 4 bases and J lost 0 bases, and the count of bases not matched to a germline gene is 6. Only one count was recorded for this clone. There is no known antigen for this receptor. The sample holds no much larger clone one base away, and base qualities are not on file. Samples from volunteer blood donors who had recovered from COVID-19 were contributed by a second Seattle source. The collaborating institutions used their own protocols to collect whole blood in K2EDTA tubes. For TCRbeta analysis, collaborator samples were shipped as frozen whole blood, as isolated PBMCs, or as DNA extracted from either sample type. Results the study describes overall, beyond this receptor: The quantity of clinical and demographic metadata differed by source and by participant and was supplied without curation.

The immunoSEQ Assay, a bias-controlled multiplex PCR, was used to amplify TCRbeta CDR3 regions from genomic DNA. As for how the authors treated the data: The number of nucleated cells in each sample was estimated by amplification of reference gene primers within the assay. Sequence reads were collapsed and filtered to measure the absolute abundance of every unique TCRbeta CDR3 rearrangement. Productive Simpson clonality was computed per sample as the square root of Simpson's diversity index over productive rearrangements. TCRdb obtained this table from immuneACCESS and retained in-frame rearrangements with V and J assigned. These tables miss some clones; where compared with another copy, unresolved V genes account for less than half of the shortfall, and the remainder is unexplained. D and trimming come from the DNA, and the V and J calls and clone size come from that table. The sample data list a few hundred thousand clones, and roughly 88% of these were observed just once. Of the sample, 5.5% to 7% is held by the ten largest clones.

The sequenced material came from peripheral blood. The TCR originated in a woman under 40 who had recovered from COVID-19. This chain joins TRBV5-1 to TRBJ2-1; TRBD1 fits 8 bases in the junction. The CDR3 in this case is CASSPGQGLSYNEQFF. The base sequence is TGCGCCAGCAGCCCTGGACAGGGCCTCTCCTACAATGAGCAGTTCTTC. The variable domain in full, with residues beyond the CDR3 obtained from the reference TRBV5-1 and TRBJ2-1 genes, is KAGVTQTPRYLIKTRGQQVTLSCSPISGHRSVSWYQQTPGQGLQFLFEYFSETQRNKGNFPGRFSGRQFSNSRSEMNVSTLELGDSALYLCASSPGQGLSYNEQFFGPGTRLTVL.